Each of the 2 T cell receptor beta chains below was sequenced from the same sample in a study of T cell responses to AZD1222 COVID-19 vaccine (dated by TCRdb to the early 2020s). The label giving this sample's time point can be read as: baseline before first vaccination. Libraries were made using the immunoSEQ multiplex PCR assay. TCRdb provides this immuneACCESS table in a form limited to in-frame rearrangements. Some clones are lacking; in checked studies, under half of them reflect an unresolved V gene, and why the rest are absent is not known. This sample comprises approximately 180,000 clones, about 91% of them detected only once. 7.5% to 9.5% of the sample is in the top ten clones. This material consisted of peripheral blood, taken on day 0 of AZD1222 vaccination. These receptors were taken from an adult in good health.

The CDR3 sequence is CASSLDRQGYTF. The CDR3 coding sequence is TGCGCCAGCAGCTTGGACAGGCAGGGCTACACCTTC. The rearrangement joins TRBV5-1 to TRBJ1-2; a weak D match, TRBD1 (5 bases). CDR1 is SGHRS, CDR2 YFSETQ, per germline. The CDR3 covers 12 residues. V lost 0 bases and J lost 8, with 8 bases in between.

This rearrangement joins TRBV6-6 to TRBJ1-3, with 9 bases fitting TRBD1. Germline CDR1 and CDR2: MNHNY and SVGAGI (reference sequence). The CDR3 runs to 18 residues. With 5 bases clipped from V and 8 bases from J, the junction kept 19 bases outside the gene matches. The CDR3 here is CASSPGQGSGLLRDTIYF. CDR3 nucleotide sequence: TGTGCCAGCAGTCCCGGACAGGGGAGTGGGTTACTACGAGACACCATATATTTT.